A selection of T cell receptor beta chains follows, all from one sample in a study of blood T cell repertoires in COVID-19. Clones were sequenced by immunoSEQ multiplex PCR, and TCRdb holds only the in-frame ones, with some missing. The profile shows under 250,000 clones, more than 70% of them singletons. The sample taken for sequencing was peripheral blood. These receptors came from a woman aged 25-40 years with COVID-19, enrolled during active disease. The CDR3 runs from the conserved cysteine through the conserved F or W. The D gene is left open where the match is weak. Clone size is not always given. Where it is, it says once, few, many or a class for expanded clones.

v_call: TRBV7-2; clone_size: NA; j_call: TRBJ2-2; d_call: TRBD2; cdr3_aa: CASTAGPNTGELFF; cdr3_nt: TGTGCCAGTACAGCGGGACCGAACACCGGGGAGCTGTTTTTT
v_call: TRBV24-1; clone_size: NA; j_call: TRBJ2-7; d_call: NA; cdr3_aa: CATSDQYEQYF; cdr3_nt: TGTGCCACCAGTGATCAGTACGAGCAGTACTTC
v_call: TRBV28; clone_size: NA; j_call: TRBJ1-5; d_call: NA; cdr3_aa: CASSLPGRADYSNQPQHF; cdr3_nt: TGTGCCAGCAGTTTACCTGGGAGGGCAGATTATAGCAATCAGCCCCAGCATTTT
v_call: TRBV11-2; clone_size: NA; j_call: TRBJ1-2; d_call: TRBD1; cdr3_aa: CASSSTTGGPSWDYGYTF; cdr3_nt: TGTGCCAGCAGCTCTACGACAGGGGGACCCTCTTGGGACTATGGCTACACCTTC
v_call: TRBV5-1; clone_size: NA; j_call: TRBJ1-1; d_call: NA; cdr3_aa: CASSQGRNTEAFF; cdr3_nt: TGCGCCAGCAGCCAGGGCCGCAACACTGAAGCTTTCTTT
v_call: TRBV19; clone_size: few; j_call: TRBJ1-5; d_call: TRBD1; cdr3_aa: CASSIDSGQPGVIGPQHF; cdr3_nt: TGTGCCAGTAGTATAGATTCGGGACAGCCCGGGGTAATTGGGCCCCAGCATTTT
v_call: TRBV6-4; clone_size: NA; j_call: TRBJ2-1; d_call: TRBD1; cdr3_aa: CASSEGTGGNEQFF; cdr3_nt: TGTGCCAGCAGTGAGGGGACAGGGGGCAATGAGCAGTTCTTC
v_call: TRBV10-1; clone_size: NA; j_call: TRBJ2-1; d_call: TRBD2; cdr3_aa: CASSGDYRLAQFF; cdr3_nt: TGCGCCAGCAGTGGGGACTACCGTTTGGCGCAGTTCTTC
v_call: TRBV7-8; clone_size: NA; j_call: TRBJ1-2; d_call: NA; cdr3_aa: CASSLDRVDGYTF; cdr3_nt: TGTGCCAGCAGCTTAGACAGGGTAGATGGCTACACCTTC
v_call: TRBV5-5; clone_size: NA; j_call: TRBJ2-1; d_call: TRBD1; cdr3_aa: CASSLGPAGGSYNEQFF; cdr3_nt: TGTGCCAGCAGCTTGGGTCCCGCAGGGGGCTCCTACAATGAGCAGTTCTTC
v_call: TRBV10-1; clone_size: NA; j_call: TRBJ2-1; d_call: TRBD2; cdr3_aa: CASSQGSGSSDNEQFF; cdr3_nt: TGCGCCAGCAGTCAAGGTAGCGGGAGTAGCGACAATGAGCAGTTCTTC
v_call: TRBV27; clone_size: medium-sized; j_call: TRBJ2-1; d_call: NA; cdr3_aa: CASSLWGGASDEQFF; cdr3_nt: TGTGCCAGCAGTTTATGGGGCGGTGCGAGCGATGAGCAGTTCTTC
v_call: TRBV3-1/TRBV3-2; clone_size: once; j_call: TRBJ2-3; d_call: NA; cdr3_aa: CASSQAPGVGNTQYF; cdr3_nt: TGTGCCAGCAGCCAAGCTCCGGGGGTAGGAAATACGCAGTATTTT
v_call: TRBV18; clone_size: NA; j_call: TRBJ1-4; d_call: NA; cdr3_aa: CASSPNPQGGEEKLFF; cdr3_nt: TGTGCCAGCTCACCAAACCCCCAGGGAGGGGAGGAAAAACTGTTTTTT
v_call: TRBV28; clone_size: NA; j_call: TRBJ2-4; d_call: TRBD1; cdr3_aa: CASSPDRTLAKNIQYF; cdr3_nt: TGTGCCAGCAGTCCGGACAGGACCCTAGCCAAAAACATTCAGTACTTC
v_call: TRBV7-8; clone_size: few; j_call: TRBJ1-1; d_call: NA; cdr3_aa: CASSLSVRVNTEAFF; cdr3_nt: TGTGCCAGCAGCTTATCGGTGCGGGTGAACACTGAAGCTTTCTTT
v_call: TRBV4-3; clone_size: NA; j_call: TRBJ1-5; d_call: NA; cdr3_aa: CASSRRERGQPQHF; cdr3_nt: TGCGCCAGCAGCCGCAGGGAACGTGGTCAGCCCCAGCATTTT
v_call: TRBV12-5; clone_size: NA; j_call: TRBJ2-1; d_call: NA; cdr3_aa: CASAGGPGDEQFF; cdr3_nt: TGTGCTAGCGCAGGCGGGCCGGGGGATGAGCAGTTCTTC
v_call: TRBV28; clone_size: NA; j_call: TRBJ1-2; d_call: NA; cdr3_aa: CASAGEVNYGYTF; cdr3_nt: TGTGCCAGCGCGGGCGAGGTAAACTATGGCTACACCTTC
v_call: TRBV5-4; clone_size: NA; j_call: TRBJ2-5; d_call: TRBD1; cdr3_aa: CASSEKGQGAETQYF; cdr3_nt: TGTGCCAGCAGCGAGAAGGGACAGGGGGCAGAGACCCAGTACTTC
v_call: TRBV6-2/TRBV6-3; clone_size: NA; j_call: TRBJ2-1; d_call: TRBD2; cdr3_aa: CASSYGSGIREQFF; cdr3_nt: TGTGCCAGCAGTTATGGGAGCGGGATACGGGAGCAGTTCTTC
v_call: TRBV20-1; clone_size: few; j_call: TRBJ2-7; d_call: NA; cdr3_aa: CSASLQYEQYF; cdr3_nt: TGCAGTGCTAGCCTACAGTACGAGCAGTACTTC
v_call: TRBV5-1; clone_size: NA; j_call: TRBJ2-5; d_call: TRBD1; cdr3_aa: CASSPFGQGRFETQYF; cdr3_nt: TGCGCCAGCAGCCCCTTCGGACAGGGAAGGTTTGAGACCCAGTACTTC
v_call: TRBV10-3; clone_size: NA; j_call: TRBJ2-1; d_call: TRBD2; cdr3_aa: CAPEGASGGPNDEQFF; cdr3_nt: TGTGCCCCTGAAGGGGCTAGCGGGGGCCCTAACGATGAGCAGTTCTTC
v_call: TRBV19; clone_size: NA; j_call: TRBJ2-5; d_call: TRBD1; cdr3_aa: CASSTGPQETQYF; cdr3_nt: TGTGCCAGTTCGACAGGGCCACAAGAGACCCAGTACTTC
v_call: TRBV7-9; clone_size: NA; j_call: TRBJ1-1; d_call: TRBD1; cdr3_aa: CASSPGQGNTEAFF; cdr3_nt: TGTGCCAGCAGCCCAGGACAGGGGAACACTGAAGCTTTCTTT
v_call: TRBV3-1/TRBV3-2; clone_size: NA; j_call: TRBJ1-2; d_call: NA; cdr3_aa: CASSQVWSGVEYGYTF; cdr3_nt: TGTGCCAGCAGCCAAGTCTGGTCAGGGGTTGAGTATGGCTACACCTTC
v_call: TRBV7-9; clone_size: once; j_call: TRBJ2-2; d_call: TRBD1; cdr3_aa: CASSFLGGPNTGELFF; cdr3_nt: TGTGCCAGCAGCTTCCTAGGGGGCCCGAACACCGGGGAGCTGTTTTTT
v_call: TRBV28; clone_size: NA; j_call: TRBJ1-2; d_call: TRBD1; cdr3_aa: CASTLGQSYGYTF; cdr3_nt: TGTGCCAGCACTCTGGGACAGTCCTATGGCTACACCTTC
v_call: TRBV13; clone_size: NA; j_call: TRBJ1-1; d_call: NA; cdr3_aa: CASSSRAPGDTEAFF; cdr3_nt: TGTGCCAGCAGCTCACGGGCTCCCGGGGACACTGAAGCTTTCTTT
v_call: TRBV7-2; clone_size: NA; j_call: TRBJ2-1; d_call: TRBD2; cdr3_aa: CASSLTPLLAGARNEQFF; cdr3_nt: TGTGCCAGCAGCTTAACCCCCCTCCTAGCGGGAGCCCGCAATGAGCAGTTCTTC
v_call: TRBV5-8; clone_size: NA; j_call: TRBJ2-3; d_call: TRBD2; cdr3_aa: CASTPSWASGTSSTDTQYF; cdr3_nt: TGTGCCAGCACGCCCAGTTGGGCTAGCGGGACCTCTAGCACAGATACGCAGTATTTT
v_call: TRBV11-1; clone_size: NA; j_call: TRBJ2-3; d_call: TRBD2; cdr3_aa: CASSLDGTTDTDTQYF; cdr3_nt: TGTGCCAGCAGCTTGGACGGGACTACCGACACAGATACGCAGTATTTT
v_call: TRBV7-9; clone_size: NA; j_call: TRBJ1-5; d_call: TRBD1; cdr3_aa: CASSLGTGPNQPQHF; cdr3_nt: TGTGCCAGCAGCTTGGGGACAGGCCCCAATCAGCCCCAGCATTTT
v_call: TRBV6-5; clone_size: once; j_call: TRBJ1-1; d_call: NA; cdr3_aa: CASATLNTEAFF; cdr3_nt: TGTGCCAGCGCTACTTTGAACACTGAAGCTTTCTTT
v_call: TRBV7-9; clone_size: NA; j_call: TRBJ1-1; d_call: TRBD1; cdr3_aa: CASSLPTGGTEAFF; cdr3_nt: TGTGCCAGCAGCCTACCGACAGGGGGGACTGAAGCTTTCTTT
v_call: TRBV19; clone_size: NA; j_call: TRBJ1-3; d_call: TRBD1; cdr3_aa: CASRTPGQGSGNTIYF; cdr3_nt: TGTGCCAGTAGAACCCCGGGACAGGGGTCCGGAAACACCATATATTTT